This TCR beta chain appears in the sequencing data of a study of radiotherapy plus CTLA-4 blockade in lung cancer. Sequencing was performed with immunoSEQ multiplex PCR; in TCRdb, only in-frame clones are kept and a portion is missing. Among 85,000 to 95,000 clones listed, approximately 78% were seen once. Sequenced here: peripheral blood, sampled from a patient treated with radiotherapy plus ipilimumab. The receptor comes from a human donor with non-small cell lung cancer that progressed on radiotherapy plus ipilimumab.

The CDR3 bases are TGTGCCAGCAGTACGCAGACCGGGACAGGGAGGAACGAGCAGTACTTC. Residues: CASSTQTGTGRNEQYF. The chain recombines TRBV28 with TRBJ2-7; 9 bases line up with TRBD1. The trim removed 5 bases at V and 5 bases at J, leaving 13 bases unmatched. Germline CDR1 MDHEN, CDR2 SYDVKM. The CDR3 totals 16 residues. The variable domain in full, completed from reference TRBV28 and TRBJ2-7, reads DVKVTQSSRYLVKRTGEKVFLECVQDMDHENMFWYRQDPGLGLRLIYFSYDVKMKEKGDIPEGYSVSREKKERFSLILESASTNQTSMYLCASSTQTGTGRNEQYFGPGTRLTVT.